The subject of this entry is one T cell receptor beta chain. This specimen belongs to a study of Ad26.COV2.S vaccination and SARS-CoV-2 variants. This table comes from immunoSEQ multiplex PCR, and its TCRdb copy is limited to in-frame clones, with some not included. The table lists around 500,000 clones, 89% of them singletons. Treatment reported: 15 to 20 received Ad26.COV2.S at low or high dose, single or two shots; roughly five received placebo; per-sample allocation not given. Sampling occurred on day 63 after the first vaccine or placebo injection. CDR3 length equals 14 residues. Germline CDR1 reads MNHEY; CDR2 reads SVGAGI. The germline V and J ends were trimmed by 2 bases and 6 bases, with 12 bases remaining between them.

This clonotype originated in a person between 18 and 59 years old who received the Ad26.COV2.S COVID-19 vaccine or a placebo. Specimen: peripheral blood, collected in a trial of Ad26.COV2.S vaccine versus placebo. The chain carries TRBV6-5 and TRBJ2-3; D is possibly TRBD2 (7 bases). CDR3 DNA: TGTGCCAGCAGTTACGGGGGGGCTATGGATACGCAGTATTTT. Residues: CASSYGGAMDTQYF.